By share of the sample, the clone carrying this T cell receptor beta chain is medium-sized. The antigen is undetermined. The assay that was used to sequence DNA from cultured CD4+ T cells was the Oncomine TCR Beta short-read assay. DNA came from CD4+ T cells after culture. MiXCR was run by TCRdb on the PCR reads, yielding one entry per CDR3 protein. This table holds 9,500 to 15,000 distinct CDR3 sequences, 20% found once. This sample stems from a study of vaccination and CD4 T cells after COVID-19. The V and J ends lost 4 bases and 2 bases respectively, with 16 bases between them. Germline V gives CDR1 MNHEY, CDR2 SVGAGI. The CDR3 runs to 16 residues. Described treatment: approximately 9-day PBMC culture with coronavirus spike peptide pools or control peptides (ViraFEST assay).

The chain is built from TRBV6-5 and TRBJ2-3; D unclear. Sample: CD4+ T cells from blood, cultured in vitro, taken before SARS-CoV-2 vaccination. This receptor was obtained from a human donor who received a COVID-19 vaccine. For the CDR3, the DNA is TGTGCCAGCAGTTCGAAGACTCTACCAACCACAGATACGCAGTATTTT. Its protein product is CASSSKTLPTTDTQYF.